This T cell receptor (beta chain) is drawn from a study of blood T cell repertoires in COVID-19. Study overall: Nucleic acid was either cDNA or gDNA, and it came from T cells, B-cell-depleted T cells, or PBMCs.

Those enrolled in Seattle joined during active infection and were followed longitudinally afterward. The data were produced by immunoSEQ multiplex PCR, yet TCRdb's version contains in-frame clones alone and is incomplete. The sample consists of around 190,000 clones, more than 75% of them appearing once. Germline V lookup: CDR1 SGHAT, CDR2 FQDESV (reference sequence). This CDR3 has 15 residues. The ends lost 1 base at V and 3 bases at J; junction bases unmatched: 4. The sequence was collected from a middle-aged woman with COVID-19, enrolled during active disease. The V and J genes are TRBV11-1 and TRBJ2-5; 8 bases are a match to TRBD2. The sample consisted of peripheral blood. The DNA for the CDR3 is TGTGCCAGCAGCTTAGAGAAACTAGCGGAAGAGACCCAGTACTTC. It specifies CASSLEKLAEETQYF.